These 20 T cell receptor beta chains were sequenced from one sample in a study of T cell responses to AZD1222 COVID-19 vaccine listed by TCRdb under 2021. Libraries came from the immunoSEQ multiplex PCR assay. Drawn from immuneACCESS, this table holds only the in-frame rearrangements with V and J called that TCRdb kept. Clones are partly lost; checked studies trace under half to an unresolved V gene and leave the rest unexplained. A total of 140,000 to 150,000 clones appear in this sample, roughly nine tenths of them only once. The ten largest clones capture approximately 1.5% of the sample. The meaning of the sample's time point label: baseline before first vaccination. The specimen was peripheral blood, collected on day 0 of AZD1222 vaccination. All receptors come from an adult in good health.

The rearrangement links TRBV30 to TRBJ1-2, with 7 positions matching TRBD1. CDR3 size: 13 residues. The germline CDR1 and CDR2 sequences are GTSNPN and SVGIG (reference sequence). J was trimmed by 7 bases and V by 1 base; bases with no gene match: 6. The CDR3 spells CAWSAGGVSGYTF. In DNA, the CDR3 is TGTGCCTGGAGTGCAGGGGGGGTTTCTGGCTACACCTTC.

CDR3 bases: TGTGCCAGCAGCCCCCGGACGGGGTTTGAAAAACTGTTTTTT. This translates into CASSPRTGFEKLFF. V gene TRBV14 combines with J gene TRBJ1-4; D gene unclear. This CDR3 has 14 amino acids. CDR1 is SGHDN, CDR2 FVKESK, per germline. The V gene lost 4 bases and the J gene lost 7 bases, with 13 bases spanning the gap.

CDR3 bases: TGTGCCAGCAGCTTAGCTTGGCAGACCTATCAGCCCCAGCATTTT. It specifies CASSLAWQTYQPQHF. This rearrangement joins TRBV7-2 to TRBJ1-5; D is ambiguous. The V end was cut by 0 bases, the J end by 5 bases, with 11 bases between. CDR3 length: 15 amino acids. Germline values: CDR1 SGHTA, CDR2 FQGNSA.

This chain uses TRBV27 with TRBJ1-2, with a weak D call TRBD1 (5 bases). The CDR3 extends over 14 amino acids. Trimming left V 5 bases short and J 4 bases short, with 14 bases between. Germline V gene data show CDR1 as MNHEY and CDR2 as SMNVEV (reference sequence). The CDR3 DNA reads TGTGCCAGCAGTGGTTCAGGCAGGGCCTATGGCTACACCTTC. Its protein is CASSGSGRAYGYTF.

V and J are TRBV9 and TRBJ1-3; D not resolved. Germline V gives CDR1 SGDLS, CDR2 YYNGEE. CDR3 length: 13 residues. Trimming took off 3 bases at V and 3 bases at J, with 7 bases between the two ends. CDR3 DNA sequence: TGTGCCAGCAGCGAGAATTTTGGAAACACCATATATTTT. Amino acid sequence: CASSENFGNTIYF.

V and J are TRBV19 and TRBJ1-4; 9 bases fit TRBD1. The germline V gene encodes CDR1 LNHDA and CDR2 SQIVND (reference sequence). The trim removed 7 bases at V and 4 bases at J, leaving 4 bases unmatched. CDR3 length: 14 residues. The CDR3 loop is CASTPGQGNEKLFF. The CDR3, as DNA: TGTGCCAGTACCCCGGGACAGGGTAATGAAAAACTGTTTTTT. Full variable domain (missing parts from reference TRBV19 and TRBJ1-4): DGGITQSPKYLFRKEGQNVTLSCEQNLNHDAMYWYRQDPGQGLRLIYYSQIVNDFQKGDIAEGYSVSREKKESFPLTVTSAQKNPTAFYLCASTPGQGNEKLFFGSGTQLSVL.

The chain carries TRBV5-1 and TRBJ1-1; D may be TRBD1 (6 bases). Germline V gene lookup returns CDR1 SGHRS and CDR2 YFSETQ. The V and J ends lost 3 bases and 7 bases respectively, with 13 bases between them. The CDR3 spans 13 residues. CDR3 protein: CASSSIGQNEAFF. The CDR3 DNA sequence: TGCGCCAGCAGCTCGATCGGACAGAATGAAGCTTTCTTT. Variable domain in full (rest from reference TRBV5-1 and TRBJ1-1): KAGVTQTPRYLIKTRGQQVTLSCSPISGHRSVSWYQQTPGQGLQFLFEYFSETQRNKGNFPGRFSGRQFSNSRSEMNVSTLELGDSALYLCASSSIGQNEAFFGQGTRLTVV.

The chain recombines TRBV18 with TRBJ2-1, with 7 nucleotides matching TRBD1. CDR3 length: 13 amino acids. Per the germline V gene, CDR1 is KGHSH and CDR2 is LQKENI. Germline trimming cut 5 bases from V and 10 bases from J; bases unmatched to any gene: 8. This CDR3 reads CASSIPTGSEQFF. Here the CDR3 DNA reads TGTGCCAGCTCAATTCCGACAGGGAGCGAGCAGTTCTTC.

The J gene is TRBJ1-5, the V gene TRBV6-2 or TRBV6-3; no firm D call. CDR3 size: 14 residues. The germline V gene encodes CDR1 MNHEY and CDR2 SVGEGT. Trimming removed 5 bases at V and 6 bases at J, with 14 bases between. The CDR3 nucleotides are TGTGCCAGCAGTCCCGACCCCGTCGGTCAGCCCCAGCATTTT. This translates into CASSPDPVGQPQHF.

The chain links TRBV6-6 to TRBJ2-1; D might be TRBD2 (6 bases). V lost 0 bases, J lost 2 bases, and 8 bases lay in between. Germline-derived CDR1 and CDR2 are MNHNY and SVGAGI (reference sequence). CDR3 length: 15 residues. The chain's CDR3 is CASSYSTSPYNEQFF. DNA of the CDR3: TGTGCCAGCAGTTACTCGACTAGTCCCTACAATGAGCAGTTCTTC.

V gene TRBV4-1 combines with J gene TRBJ1-3; D is unresolved. CDR1 is MGHRA and CDR2 is YSYEKL in the germline V gene. V was pared by 2 bases and J by 3 bases, with 8 bases between. CDR3 length: 14 amino acids. The CDR3 spells CASSQPFGGNTIYF. The DNA for the CDR3 is TGCGCCAGCAGCCAACCCTTCGGTGGAAACACCATATATTTT.

The V call is TRBV12-3 or TRBV12-4, the J call TRBJ1-2; no definite D call. The CDR3 is made up of 13 amino acids. Trimming left V 7 bases short and J 2 bases short, with 11 bases between. The CDR3 loop is CASIDTANYGYTF. The CDR3 region has the DNA TGTGCCAGCATCGACACAGCGAACTATGGCTACACCTTC.

The genes are TRBV2 and TRBJ2-5; 9 bases are a match to TRBD2. CDR3 length: 16 amino acids. Looked up from germline, CDR1 is SNHLY and CDR2 is FYNNEI. With V trimmed by 4 bases and J by 7 bases, 13 bases remained unmatched. CDR3 coding DNA: TGTGCCAGCAGTGTGACGCGGGAGGGCCGGTCGGGGACCCAGTACTTC. This codes for CASSVTREGRSGTQYF.

The V and J genes are TRBV7-8 and TRBJ1-6; D remains unclear. The germline V gene has CDR1 SGHVS and CDR2 FQNEAQ. This CDR3 is built from 12 residues. V dropped 5 bases and J dropped 8 bases, with 7 bases sitting between them. The CDR3 loop is CASSPRDSPLHF. The CDR3 DNA sequence: TGTGCCAGCAGCCCCAGAGATTCACCCCTCCACTTT.

The gene calls are TRBV6-5 and TRBJ1-3, with TRBD1 matching over 8 bases. The CDR3 has 14 residues. Germline trimming cut 5 bases from V and 4 bases from J; bases unmatched to any gene: 4. Germline CDR1 and CDR2: MNHEY and SVGAGI. The CDR3 here is CASSRRDRGNTIYF. The DNA for the CDR3 is TGTGCCAGCAGTCGCCGGGACAGGGGAAACACCATATATTTT.

The chain has TRBV18 and TRBJ2-3; possibly TRBD1 for D (6 bases). The length of the CDR3 is 14 residues. Germline V lookup: CDR1 KGHSH, CDR2 LQKENI. Trimming took off 8 bases at V and 5 bases at J, with 17 bases between the two ends. CDR3 sequence (DNA): TGTGCCAGCCTGGACTTCACAGGGCGAGATACGCAGTATTTT. It specifies CASLDFTGRDTQYF.

The rearrangement uses TRBV28 and TRBJ1-5; a possible D gene is TRBD1 (6 bases). Germline lookup yields CDR1 MDHEN and CDR2 SYDVKM. Deletions cut 6 bases from V and 0 bases from J, with 12 bases between. CDR3 size: 15 residues. CDR3 amino acids: CASRYRAYSNQPQHF. Here the CDR3 DNA reads TGTGCCAGCAGATACAGGGCATATAGCAATCAGCCCCAGCATTTT.

CDR3 amino acids: CASRRTWNTEAFF. CDR3 coding DNA: TGTGCCAGCAGGCGAACGTGGAACACTGAAGCTTTCTTT. This sequence joins TRBV3-1 (or the pseudogene TRBV3-2) and TRBJ1-1; D remains unclear. Germline CDR1 is LGHDT and CDR2 is YNNKEL (reference sequence). The CDR3 loop spans 13 amino acids. The V gene lost 6 bases and the J gene lost 1 base, with 9 bases spanning the gap.

The chain recombines TRBV5-1 with TRBJ2-1; D is tentatively TRBD1 or TRBD2 (5 bases each). This CDR3 has 15 amino acids. The V and J ends lost 2 bases and 5 bases respectively, with 14 bases between them. CDR1 SGHRS and CDR2 YFSETQ come from the germline V gene. The CDR3 is CASSFRDPGHNEQFF. DNA of the CDR3: TGCGCCAGCAGCTTCCGGGACCCGGGACACAATGAGCAGTTCTTC.

The V gene is TRBV4-1, the J gene TRBJ1-1, with a tentative D call TRBD1 (5 bases). The CDR3 is 12 residues long. V lost 3 bases and J lost 11, with 13 bases in between. Per the germline V gene, CDR1 is MGHRA and CDR2 is YSYEKL. CDR3 loop: CASSQPGLRAFF. As DNA, the CDR3 is TGCGCCAGCAGCCAGCCGGGACTTAGGGCTTTCTTT.